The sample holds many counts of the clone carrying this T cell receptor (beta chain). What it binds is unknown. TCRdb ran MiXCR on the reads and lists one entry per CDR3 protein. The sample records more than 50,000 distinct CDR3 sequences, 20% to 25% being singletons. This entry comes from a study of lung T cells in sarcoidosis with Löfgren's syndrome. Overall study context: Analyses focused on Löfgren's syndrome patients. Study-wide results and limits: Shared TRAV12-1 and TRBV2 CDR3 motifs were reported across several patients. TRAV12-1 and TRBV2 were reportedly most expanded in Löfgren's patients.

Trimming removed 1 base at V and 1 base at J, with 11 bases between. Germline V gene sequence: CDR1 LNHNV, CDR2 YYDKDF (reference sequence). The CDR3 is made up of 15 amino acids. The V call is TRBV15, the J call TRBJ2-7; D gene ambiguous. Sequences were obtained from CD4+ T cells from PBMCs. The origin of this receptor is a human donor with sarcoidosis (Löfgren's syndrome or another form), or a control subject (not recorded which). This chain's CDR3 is CATSRGSAGSYEQYF. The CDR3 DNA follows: TGTGCCACCAGCAGAGGGTCAGCAGGATCCTACGAGCAGTACTTC. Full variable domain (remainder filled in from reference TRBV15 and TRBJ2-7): DAMVIQNPRYQVTQFGKPVTLSCSQTLNHNVMYWYQQKSSQAPKLLFHYYDKDFNNEADTPDNFQSRRPNTSFCFLDIRSPGLGDTAMYLCATSRGSAGSYEQYFGPGTRLTVT.